The present TCR beta chain was sequenced within a study of vaccination and CD4 T cells after COVID-19. About the research overall: Researchers treated control cultures with a CEFX pool, an HIV-1 Nef pool, or no peptide.

Sequencing of the DNA from cultured CD4+ T cells was carried out with the Oncomine TCR Beta short-read assay. TCRdb re-called the PCR reads through MiXCR, storing one row per CDR3 protein. Among some 19,000 distinct CDR3 sequences listed, around 43% were seen once. As concerns this clonotype: Its target is not known.

Treatment here: roughly ten-day PBMC culture with coronavirus spike peptide pools or control peptides (ViraFEST assay). Before TCRs were sequenced, ViraFEST expanded antigen-specific T cells with peptide pools. CDR1 is ENHRY and CDR2 is SYGVKD in the germline V gene. CDR3 size: 15 residues. V dropped 3 bases and J dropped 0 bases, with 12 bases sitting between them. This clonotype originated in a human donor who had recovered from COVID-19. The chain links TRBV10-3 to TRBJ2-7; D unclear. Sequencing was performed on CD4+ T cells from blood, cultured in vitro. CDR3 nucleotides: TGTGCCATCAGTGAATACGGTAGCTACTCCTACGAGCAGTACTTC. Protein sequence: CAISEYGSYSYEQYF.